These 17 T cell receptor beta chains share one sample of origin, sequenced in a study of T cells in Graves' hyperthyroidism and ophthalmopathy. Amplified TCR beta CDR3 regions derived from RNA transcripts. A first-round RT-PCR of the TCR CDR3 used the HTBI primer set. Using its own MiXCR run on the multiplex PCR reads, TCRdb lists one record per CDR3 protein. The top ten clones hold approximately 7.5% of a sample with around 420,000 distinct CDR3 sequences, 15% to 19% of them seen once. Sample: blood. All receptors come from a woman aged 18-29 years with Graves' hyperthyroidism.

The chain has TRBV27 and TRBJ2-2; 7 bases are shared with TRBD1. J gave up 2 bases and V 10 bases, and 7 bases lay outside the gene matches. The CDR3 has 14 amino acids. Germline values: CDR1 MNHEY, CDR2 SMNVEV (reference sequence). The CDR3 DNA follows: TGTGCCACCCGGGACAGACCCAACACCGGGGAGCTGTTTTTT. Its translation: CATRDRPNTGELFF.

This clonotype was observed a few times. This chain links TRBV30 with TRBJ1-6; maybe TRBD1 (5 bases). Trimming left V 5 bases short and J 10 bases short, with 12 bases between. The germline CDR1 and CDR2 sequences are GTSNPN and SVGIG (reference sequence). The CDR3 is 12 amino acids. The CDR3: CAWGRGGSPLHF. The CDR3, as DNA: TGTGCCTGGGGGCGGGGGGGATCACCCCTCCACTTT.

The sample holds many counts of this clonotype. The V and J genes are TRBV11-2 and TRBJ2-3; 7 bases agree with TRBD2. Trimming removed 5 bases from V and 2 bases from J; junction bases left unmatched: 4. The CDR3 consists of 14 residues. The germline V gene has CDR1 SGHAT and CDR2 FQNNGV. The CDR3 sequence: CASSLAAYTDTQYF. For the CDR3, the DNA is TGTGCCAGCAGCCTAGCGGCCTACACAGATACGCAGTATTTT.

This clonotype was observed many times. This chain uses TRBV4-1 with TRBJ1-5; possibly TRBD1 for D (5 bases). Germline V CDR1 and CDR2: MGHRA, YSYEKL. The CDR3 runs 14 residues. V lost 5 bases and J 6 bases, leaving 14 bases between the germline ends. This CDR3 is CASSSTAGPQPQHF. For the CDR3, the DNA is TGCGCCAGCAGCTCCACGGCAGGGCCTCAGCCCCAGCATTTT.

This clonotype has a count of ten or more. V and J are TRBV7-9 and TRBJ2-2; D could derive from TRBD1 or TRBD2 (5 bases each). Per the germline V gene, CDR1 is SEHNR and CDR2 is FQNEAQ (reference sequence). V shed 6 bases and J shed 0 bases, with 14 bases lying between them. The CDR3 extends over 16 amino acids. CDR3 residues: CASRPTRGANTGELFF. CDR3 DNA sequence: TGTGCCAGCAGACCTACTAGGGGAGCGAACACCGGGGAGCTGTTTTTT.

This clonotype was recorded at least ten times. V and J are TRBV11-2 and TRBJ2-1; tentatively, D is TRBD1 or TRBD2 (5 bases each). V was clipped by 5 bases and J by 9 bases, with 14 bases between them. Germline V lookup: CDR1 SGHAT, CDR2 FQNNGV. The CDR3 totals 13 residues. The CDR3 region has the DNA TGTGCCAGCAGCCCCGGGGCACCCCCTGAGCAGTTCTTC. It is translated as CASSPGAPPEQFF. Using reference TRBV11-2 and TRBJ2-1 for the parts outside the CDR3, the full variable domain is EAGVAQSPRYKIIEKRQSVAFWCNPISGHATLYWYQQILGQGPKLLIQFQNNGVVDDSQLPKDRFSAERLKGVDSTLKIQPAKLEDSAVYLCASSPGAPPEQFFGPGTRLTVL.

This clonotype was observed many times. The gene calls are TRBV12-3 or TRBV12-4 and TRBJ2-3; 13 bases match TRBD2. After removal of 4 bases from V and 3 bases from J, the junction contained 7 bases not matched to a gene. This CDR3 region has 17 residues. Here the CDR3 reads CASSWFGTSGVTDTQYF. The CDR3 DNA is TGTGCCAGCAGTTGGTTCGGGACTAGCGGGGTTACAGATACGCAGTATTTT.

This clonotype has a handful of counts. The rearrangement uses TRBV7-9 and TRBJ1-3, with TRBD1 as a possible D gene (5 bases). This CDR3 is 17 amino acids long. Germline V lookup: CDR1 SEHNR, CDR2 FQNEAQ (reference sequence). Trimming removed 2 bases at V and 2 bases at J, with 16 bases between. For the CDR3, the DNA is TGTGCCAGCAGCTTACGAACAGCCCAGGGACCTGGAAACACCATATATTTT. Translated, it gives CASSLRTAQGPGNTIYF.

This clonotype was found many times. The CDR3 here is CATSGPGRGNTIYF. The CDR3, as DNA: TGTGCCACCAGCGGTCCAGGGCGTGGAAACACCATATATTTT. The chain uses TRBV24-1 and TRBJ1-3; tentative D call: TRBD1 (5 bases). This CDR3 contains 14 residues. V was pared by 7 bases and J by 3 bases, with 12 bases between. The V gene's germline CDR1 is KGHDR and CDR2 SFDVKD.

The chain uses TRBV7-9 and TRBJ2-7; D could derive from TRBD1 or TRBD2 (5 bases each). Looked up from germline, CDR1 is SEHNR and CDR2 is FQNEAQ (reference sequence). This CDR3 comprises 14 residues. V was trimmed by 7 bases and J by 5 bases, leaving 18 bases between them. The CDR3 DNA reads as TGTGCCAGCAATGGTCGGGACCCCCCCCACGAGCAGTACTTC. This codes for CASNGRDPPHEQYF.

V is TRBV10-1 and J is TRBJ2-3; D is perhaps TRBD2 (5 bases). Trimming shortened V by 3 bases and J by 10 bases, and 14 bases separated the two germline ends. Germline values: CDR1 WNHNN, CDR2 SYGVQD (reference sequence). The CDR3 is 13 amino acids. CDR3 nucleotide sequence: TGCGCCAGCAGTGAACGGACTCGAGAACCGCAGTATTTT. It specifies CASSERTREPQYF.

This clonotype was detected ten times or more. The J gene is TRBJ1-1, the V gene TRBV18; no reliable D call. This CDR3 comprises 14 residues. CDR1 KGHSH and CDR2 LQKENI come from the germline V gene. Trimming cost V 5 bases and J 1 base, with 11 bases left between them. The CDR3 loop is CASSSSAENTEAFF. In DNA, the CDR3 is TGTGCCAGCTCATCCTCGGCAGAGAACACTGAAGCTTTCTTT.

This clonotype was observed at least ten times. The chain joins TRBV12-3 or TRBV12-4 to TRBJ2-7; 9 bases map to TRBD2. The CDR3 covers 15 residues. V was clipped by 3 bases and J by 4 bases; unmatched bases: 7. DNA of the CDR3: TGTGCCAGCAGTTTCCCGCGGGGGGGCGGGTACGAGCAGTACTTC. Protein product: CASSFPRGGGYEQYF.

This rearrangement joins TRBV10-3 to TRBJ2-3; 13 positions match TRBD2. CDR1 ENHRY and CDR2 SYGVKD come from the germline V gene. The CDR3 is 18 residues long. Trimming removed 5 bases from V and 4 bases from J; junction bases left unmatched: 12. CDR3 loop: CAISLLRLAGGFPDTQYF. The CDR3 bases are TGTGCCATCAGTCTACTCAGACTAGCGGGGGGTTTCCCAGATACGCAGTATTTT.

V usage is TRBV3-1 and J usage is TRBJ2-1; 8 bases agree with TRBD2. Germline CDR1 LGHDT, CDR2 YNNKEL (reference sequence). The CDR3 loop spans 14 amino acids. V was clipped by 4 bases and J by 7 bases; unmatched bases: 6. CDR3 sequence: CASSPRAGANEQFF. Here the CDR3 DNA reads TGTGCCAGCAGCCCCAGAGCGGGGGCTAATGAGCAGTTCTTC.

This clonotype came up many times. The V and J genes are TRBV6-2 or TRBV6-3 and TRBJ2-3; 9 nucleotides align to TRBD2. In germline, CDR1 is MNHEY, CDR2 SVGEGT. V dropped 10 bases and J dropped 0; count of bases not matched to a gene: 8. This CDR3 has 15 residues. CDR3 nucleotides: TGTGCCACCCGGACTAGCGCCCGTAGCACAGATACGCAGTATTTT. Protein: CATRTSARSTDTQYF.

At least ten counts were recorded for this clonotype. In nucleotides, the CDR3 is TGCGCCAGCAGCCAAGAAATCGGGAGACTCCTAACCCACGAGCAGTACTTC. Translated, it gives CASSQEIGRLLTHEQYF. V gene TRBV4-1 combines with J gene TRBJ2-7; D possibly corresponds to TRBD2 (6 bases). The germline V gene encodes CDR1 MGHRA and CDR2 YSYEKL. The CDR3 is made up of 17 amino acids. Trimming removed 0 bases at V and 5 bases at J, with 20 bases between.